A single sample gave rise to the 26 T cell receptor beta chains below, sequenced in a study of blood T cells in healthy people across ages. It was with a sample-barcoded 5' primer and a J-beta primer mix that a second PCR of roughly 7 to 12 cycles was run. Each CDR3 protein is one row after TCRdb ran MiXCR on the 5' RACE reads. The sample includes fewer than 700,000 distinct CDR3 sequences, around two fifths of them seen just once. Sequencing was done on a sample of blood. The origin of the receptors is a man aged 80 or over in good health.

The chain's CDR3 is CASGPGQGVDTQYF. The DNA for the CDR3 is TGTGCCAGCGGACCGGGACAGGGAGTAGATACGCAGTATTTT. This chain uses TRBV7-9 with TRBJ2-3; the match to TRBD1 covers 9 bases. Losses at the gene ends were 8 bases for V and 5 bases for J; bases not matched to a gene: 8. Germline V gene sequence: CDR1 SEHNR, CDR2 FQNEAQ (reference sequence). The CDR3 has 14 amino acids.

Comments on this clonotype: One base away lies a much larger clone, so this may be a sequencing read error. V gene TRBV7-9 combines with J gene TRBJ2-5; 11 positions match TRBD2. This CDR3 contains 14 residues. Germline values: CDR1 SEHNR, CDR2 FQNEAQ (reference sequence). Trimming took 10 bases from V and 1 from J; bases not matched to a gene: 5. The CDR3 loop is CATEGTSGQETQYF. The CDR3 region has the DNA TGTGCCACCGAGGGGACTAGCGGCCAAGAGACCCAGTACTTC.

This clonotype was picked up many times. The V gene is TRBV9, the J gene TRBJ2-3, with 8 bases that match TRBD2. This CDR3 has 15 amino acids. Germline CDR1 is SGDLS and CDR2 is YYNGEE. Trimming cost V 0 bases and J 2 bases; bases outside gene matches: 2. CDR3 loop: CASSVGGGNTDTQYF. Written as DNA, the CDR3 is TGTGCCAGCAGCGTAGGCGGGGGGAACACAGATACGCAGTATTTT.

This clonotype was seen only a few times. The CDR3, as DNA: TGTGCCAGCAGCCACGACAGCTATGGCTACACCTTC. The encoded protein is CASSHDSYGYTF. V is TRBV6-2 or TRBV6-3 and J is TRBJ1-2, with D perhaps TRBD1 (5 bases). Germline V gives CDR1 MNHEY, CDR2 SVGEGT. The V and J ends lost 6 bases and 4 bases respectively, with 9 bases between them. The CDR3 loop spans 12 amino acids.

With respect to this clonotype: Since a much larger clone is just one base distant, this may be a read error. V is TRBV7-2 and J is TRBJ2-2; 7 bases align to TRBD2. V lost 6 bases, J lost 0 bases, and 1 base stayed unmatched. The CDR3 is 14 residues long. Germline lookup yields CDR1 SGHTA and CDR2 FQGNSA. In DNA form, the CDR3 reads TGTGCCAGCAGAGCGGGACCGAACACCGGGGAGCTGTTTTTT. Translation: CASRAGPNTGELFF.

This clonotype was counted between two and nine times. This sequence joins TRBV27 and TRBJ2-7; TRBD2 matches 7 bases. Germline-derived CDR1 and CDR2 are MNHEY and SMNVEV (reference sequence). The CDR3 is 11 residues long. The CDR3 bases are TGTCTCCCGAGCGGGGAGAATGAGCAGTACTTC. It is translated as CLPSGENEQYF.

V is TRBV20-1 and J is TRBJ2-1; 9 bases line up with TRBD2. Germline V lookup: CDR1 DFQATT, CDR2 SNEGSKA (reference sequence). Trimming removed 5 bases from V and 4 bases from J; junction bases left unmatched: 6. The CDR3 totals 14 residues. The CDR3 region is CSASLAGEYNEQFF. Written as DNA, the CDR3 is TGCAGTGCTTCCTTAGCGGGAGAGTACAATGAGCAGTTCTTC.

This clonotype was seen a handful of times. This chain connects TRBV3-1 to TRBJ2-4; D is unresolved. V was cut by 0 bases and J by 1 base, with 7 bases left in between. The germline V gene encodes CDR1 LGHDT and CDR2 YNNKEL (reference sequence). CDR3 size: 15 residues. This CDR3 is CASSQEVGAKNIQYF. In DNA, the CDR3 is TGTGCCAGCAGCCAAGAGGTCGGGGCCAAAAACATTCAGTACTTC.

Points on this clonotype: The junction shows a germline mismatch at one end, possibly a read error. The J gene is TRBJ2-5, the V gene TRBV7-9; D is ambiguous. This CDR3 spans 16 amino acids. Germline CDR1 reads SEHNR; CDR2 reads FQNEAQ (reference sequence). The CDR3 DNA follows: TGTGCCAGCAGCTTAGCGGTCGGCGGAACCCAAGAGACCCAGAACTTC. It codes for CASSLAVGGTQETQNF.

This rearrangement joins TRBV4-2 to TRBJ1-1; TRBD1 agrees at 9 bases. This CDR3 contains 16 residues. The germline V gene has CDR1 LGHNA and CDR2 YNFKEQ. With 4 bases clipped from V and 0 bases from J, the junction kept 6 bases outside the gene matches. This CDR3 is CASSRVQGALNTEAFF. The CDR3 bases are TGTGCCAGCAGCCGAGTACAGGGGGCCTTGAACACTGAAGCTTTCTTT.

This clonotype has a handful of counts. The rearrangement links TRBV20-1 to TRBJ2-1; tentatively, D is TRBD1 (7 bases). Trimming shortened V by 3 bases and J by 10 bases, and 16 bases separated the two germline ends. The CDR3 totals 13 residues. CDR1 DFQATT and CDR2 SNEGSKA come from the germline V gene (reference sequence). DNA of the CDR3: TGCAGTGCTAGTGGAGGGGGCAATGGGGAGCAGTTCTTC. Its translation: CSASGGGNGEQFF.

This sequence joins TRBV28 and TRBJ1-1; D call uncertain. This CDR3 is built from 14 residues. CDR1 is MDHEN, CDR2 SYDVKM, per germline. V was pared by 4 bases and J by 1 base, with 10 bases between. The CDR3 DNA is TGTGCCAGCAGTTACGGACTGACGAACACTGAAGCTTTCTTT. The encoded protein is CASSYGLTNTEAFF.

This rearrangement joins TRBV11-2 to TRBJ2-7; 7 bases agree with TRBD2. V shed 6 bases and J 2 bases; nucleotides not matched to a gene: 4. Germline V lookup: CDR1 SGHAT, CDR2 FQNNGV. CDR3 length: 13 residues. This CDR3 is CASSRDYPYEQYF. CDR3 nucleotide sequence: TGTGCCAGCAGTCGGGACTATCCCTACGAGCAGTACTTC. Full variable domain (missing parts from reference TRBV11-2 and TRBJ2-7): EAGVAQSPRYKIIEKRQSVAFWCNPISGHATLYWYQQILGQGPKLLIQFQNNGVVDDSQLPKDRFSAERLKGVDSTLKIQPAKLEDSAVYLCASSRDYPYEQYFGPGTRLTVT.

V is TRBV20-1 and J is TRBJ2-5; 16 bases match TRBD2. V dropped 5 bases and J dropped 1; count of bases not matched to a gene: 10. Germline CDR1 is DFQATT and CDR2 is SNEGSKA (reference sequence). CDR3 length: 18 residues. The CDR3 loop is CSAQRGLAGGPSQETQYF. CDR3 sequence (DNA): TGCAGTGCTCAGAGGGGACTAGCGGGGGGGCCCAGCCAAGAGACCCAGTACTTC.

The V gene is TRBV6-2 or TRBV6-3, the J gene TRBJ2-7, with TRBD2 identical over 9 bases. The CDR3 extends over 15 amino acids. The germline gives CDR1 MNHEY, CDR2 SVGEGT. V lost 6 bases to trimming and J lost 1 base; unmatched junction nucleotides: 7. The CDR3 is CASRLAGVISYEQYF. CDR3 nucleotides: TGTGCCAGCAGATTAGCGGGAGTCATATCCTACGAGCAGTACTTC.

The J gene is TRBJ2-2, the V gene TRBV6-2 or TRBV6-3, with D uncertain. The length of the CDR3 is 13 residues. Germline V gene data show CDR1 as MNHEY and CDR2 as SVGEGT. The V end lost 0 bases, the J end lost 3 bases, and 2 bases lay between the germline ends. The CDR3 loop reads CASSYSHTGELFF. The CDR3 DNA reads TGTGCCAGCAGTTACTCTCACACCGGGGAGCTGTTTTTT.

In this sample, this clonotype turned up a few times. The V gene is TRBV27, the J gene TRBJ1-1; weak D call: TRBD1 (6 bases). This CDR3 is built from 16 residues. Germline CDR1 and CDR2: MNHEY and SMNVEV (reference sequence). Deletions cut 3 bases from V and 0 bases from J, with 14 bases between. CDR3 coding DNA: TGTGCCAGCAGTTTGAGTGTAAGGGGGATGAACACTGAAGCTTTCTTT. Translation: CASSLSVRGMNTEAFF.

Details on this clonotype: A read error may be the cause here, since a much bigger clone is one base away. The chain employs TRBV5-1 and TRBJ1-1; 10 positions agree with TRBD1. Germline CDR1 is SGHRS and CDR2 is YFSETQ. The J segment lost 7 bases and the V segment lost 4 bases, leaving 7 bases of the junction unmatched. The CDR3 has 14 amino acids. This chain's CDR3 is CASSMDRGDCEAFF. The DNA of the CDR3 is TGCGCCAGCAGCATGGACAGGGGGGACTGTGAAGCTTTCTTT.

As regards this clonotype: The germline gene is not matched at one end of the junction; a read error may be the cause. The chain uses TRBV28 and TRBJ2-7; 7 nucleotides match TRBD1. Germline V gene data show CDR1 as MDHEN and CDR2 as SYDVKM. The length of the CDR3 is 13 residues. The chain's CDR3 is CAGDPGQQYEQYF. In nucleotides, the CDR3 is TGTGCCGGCGACCCGGGACAGCAGTACGAACAGTACTTC.

The J gene is TRBJ2-4, the V gene TRBV10-1, with no clear D. The end of the DNA fits TRBJ2-7 better, so the J call may be wrong. Germline V gene sequence: CDR1 WNHNN, CDR2 SYGVQD (reference sequence). The CDR3 is 12 residues long. The CDR3 loop is CASSENRYEQYF. The DNA of the CDR3 is TGCGCCAGCAGTGAGAATCGGTACGAGCAGTACTTC.

Concerning this clonotype: One end of the junction does not line up with germline, which may come from a read error. The chain carries TRBV20-1 and TRBJ1-1, with 7 nucleotides matching TRBD1. The CDR3 covers 15 residues. The germline gives CDR1 DFQATT, CDR2 SNEGSKA (reference sequence). CDR3 amino acids: CSAPPGQLPNTEVFF. In DNA form, the CDR3 reads TGCAGTGCCCCTCCGGGACAGCTGCCGAACACTGAAGTTTTCTTT.

This chain uses TRBV3-1 with TRBJ2-5; TRBD1 or TRBD2 may be the D gene (5 bases each). V dropped 1 base and J dropped 4 bases, with 25 bases sitting between them. Per the germline V gene, CDR1 is LGHDT and CDR2 is YNNKEL (reference sequence). CDR3 length: 19 residues. For the CDR3, the DNA is TGTGCCAGCAGCCAAGTACGAGGGACCCCAAACTTCAGGAGAGAGACCCAGTACTTC. It translates to CASSQVRGTPNFRRETQYF.

The rearrangement links TRBV2 to TRBJ1-1; D not certain. V shed 2 bases and J shed 6 bases, with 10 bases lying between them. Germline V lookup: CDR1 SNHLY, CDR2 FYNNEI. The CDR3 sequence is 13 residues long. Here the CDR3 reads CASSEQEVSEAFF. In DNA, the CDR3 is TGTGCCAGCAGTGAACAGGAGGTGTCTGAAGCTTTCTTT.

The table lists this clonotype with many counts. V gene TRBV15 combines with J gene TRBJ1-1; no firm D call. CDR1 is LNHNV, CDR2 YYDKDF, per germline (reference sequence). There are 12 residues in the CDR3. Deletions cut 2 bases from V and 5 bases from J, with 6 bases between. The CDR3 coding sequence is TGTGCCACCAGCAGAACCATGACTGAAGCTTTCTTT. Its protein is CATSRTMTEAFF.

This clonotype was counted ten times or more. The CDR3 nucleotides read TGTGCCAGCGAGCCGGACGGGACGCAGTTCTTC. Its translation: CASEPDGTQFF. V and J are TRBV2 and TRBJ2-1; D is tentatively TRBD1 or TRBD2 (5 bases each). Germline V CDR1 and CDR2: SNHLY, FYNNEI. The V and J ends lost 8 bases and 12 bases respectively, with 14 bases between them. The CDR3 runs 11 residues.

V usage is TRBV12-5 and J usage is TRBJ2-3; no firm D call. Trimming took off 1 base at V and 1 base at J, with 6 bases between the two ends. The germline V gene has CDR1 LGHNT and CDR2 FRNRAP. The CDR3 is 14 amino acids. The CDR3 DNA sequence: TGTGCTAGTGGTTTGGGGAAGGGCACAGATACGCAGTATTTT. Its protein product is CASGLGKGTDTQYF.